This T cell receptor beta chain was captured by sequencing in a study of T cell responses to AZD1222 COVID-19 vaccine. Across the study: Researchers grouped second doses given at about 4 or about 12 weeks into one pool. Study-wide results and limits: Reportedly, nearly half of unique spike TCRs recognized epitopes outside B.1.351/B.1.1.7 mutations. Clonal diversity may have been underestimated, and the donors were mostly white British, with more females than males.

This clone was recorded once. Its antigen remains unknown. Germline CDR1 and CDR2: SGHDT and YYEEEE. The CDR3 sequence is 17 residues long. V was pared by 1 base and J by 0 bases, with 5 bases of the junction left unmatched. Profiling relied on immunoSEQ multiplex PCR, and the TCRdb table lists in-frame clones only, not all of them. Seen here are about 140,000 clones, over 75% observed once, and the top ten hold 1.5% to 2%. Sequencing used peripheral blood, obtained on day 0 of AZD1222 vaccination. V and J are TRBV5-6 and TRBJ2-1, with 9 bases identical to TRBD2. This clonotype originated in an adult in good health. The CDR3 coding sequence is TGTGCCAGCAGCTTGCTAGCGGGGTTCTCCTCCTACAATGAGCAGTTCTTC. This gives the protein CASSLLAGFSSYNEQFF.